This T cell receptor beta chain is from a study of early T cells in non-severe SARS-CoV-2 infection. The overall study: Unsorted whole-blood RNA was sequenced in bulk, leaving chains unpaired.

Attachment of unique molecular identifiers to individual cDNA molecules was performed. TCRdb ran MiXCR on the 5' RACE reads and lists one entry per CDR3 protein. The sample yields roughly 100,000 distinct CDR3 sequences, roughly 13% seen once. As regards this clonotype: Its specificity is unknown.

From germline, CDR1 is SGHVS and CDR2 FQNEAQ. Trimming pared 2 bases from V and 7 bases from J, leaving 18 bases between. This CDR3 comprises 16 residues. Study-wide results and caveats: Database matching using VDJdb favored anti-spike CD8 responses, with private and CD4 specificities left missing.

Sequenced sample: whole blood. This clonotype was obtained from an adult who was a healthcare worker with PCR-confirmed SARS-CoV-2 infection or an uninfected control (not recorded which). The V and J genes are TRBV7-8 and TRBJ1-3; D is unclear. The CDR3 sequence: CASSLPSTGAGNTIYF. DNA for the CDR3: TGTGCCAGCAGCTTACCCAGCACGGGTGCGGGGAACACCATATATTTT.